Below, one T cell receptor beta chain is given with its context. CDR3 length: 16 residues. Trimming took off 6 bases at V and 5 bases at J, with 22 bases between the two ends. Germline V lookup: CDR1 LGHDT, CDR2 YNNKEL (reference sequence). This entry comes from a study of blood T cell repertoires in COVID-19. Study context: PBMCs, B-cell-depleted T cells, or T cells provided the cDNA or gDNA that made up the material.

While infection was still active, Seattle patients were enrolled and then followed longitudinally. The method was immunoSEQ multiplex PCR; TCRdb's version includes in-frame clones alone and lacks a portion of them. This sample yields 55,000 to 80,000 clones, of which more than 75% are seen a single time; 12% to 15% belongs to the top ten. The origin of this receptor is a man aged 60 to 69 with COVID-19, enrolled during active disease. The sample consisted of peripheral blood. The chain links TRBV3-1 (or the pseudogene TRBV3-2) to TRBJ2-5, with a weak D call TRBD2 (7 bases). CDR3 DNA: TGTGCCAGCAGGGGGGGGGCGGGCCCAAGCCGCGAGACCCAGTACTTC. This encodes CASRGGAGPSRETQYF.